One sample yielded the 31 T cell receptor beta chains listed below, sequenced in a study of cytomegalovirus exposure and HLA in healthy donors. PCR primers comprised 60 Vbeta and 13 Jbeta primers. Using immunoSEQ multiplex PCR, the repertoire was profiled, and TCRdb retains in-frame clones only, with some absent. The sample yields about 130,000 clones, 70% to 80% seen once. Sequenced sample: PBMCs. These receptors were collected from a man aged 35-49 years in good health and CMV-seronegative.

This chain uses TRBV9 with TRBJ1-1; weak D call: TRBD1 (6 bases). CDR1 is SGDLS, CDR2 YYNGEE, per germline. The CDR3 runs to 15 residues. Trimming stripped 4 bases from V and 1 base from J, with 14 bases between. CDR3 region: CASSTSGTRNTEAFF. The CDR3 region has the DNA TGTGCCAGCAGCACCTCGGGGACACGGAACACTGAAGCTTTCTTT.

This chain links TRBV30 with TRBJ1-3; 7 bases map to TRBD1. V trimming: 3 bases; J trimming: 2 bases; junction bases outside the gene matches: 7. Per the germline V gene, CDR1 is GTSNPN and CDR2 is SVGIG (reference sequence). The CDR3 is 15 residues long. CDR3 DNA sequence: TGTGCCTGGAGAGGGAAAGGGGGCACTGGAAACACCATATATTTT. It translates to CAWRGKGGTGNTIYF.

The genes are TRBV6-5 and TRBJ2-7, with a tentative D call TRBD2 (6 bases). Germline values: CDR1 MNHEY, CDR2 SVGAGI. Trimming removed 5 bases from V and 3 bases from J, with 11 bases in between. CDR3 length: 13 amino acids. The CDR3 region is CASSPSVRYEQYF. CDR3 DNA sequence: TGTGCCAGCAGTCCTAGCGTTCGCTACGAGCAGTACTTC.

The rearrangement links TRBV18 to TRBJ1-5; 9 bases are a match to TRBD1. V lost 4 bases to trimming and J lost 3 bases; unmatched junction nucleotides: 1. The CDR3 runs 14 residues. Germline V lookup: CDR1 KGHSH, CDR2 LQKENI. The CDR3 sequence is CASSLQGANQPQHF. CDR3 DNA sequence: TGTGCCAGCTCACTACAGGGGGCCAATCAGCCCCAGCATTTT.

The J gene is TRBJ2-5, the V gene TRBV7-9; TRBD2 agrees at 12 bases. This CDR3 region has 16 residues. V dropped 1 base and J dropped 2; count of bases not matched to a gene: 2. Per the germline V gene, CDR1 is SEHNR and CDR2 is FQNEAQ (reference sequence). The CDR3 bases are TGTGCCAGCAGCTTAGGACTAGCGGGGGCACAAGAGACCCAGTACTTC. Its protein is CASSLGLAGAQETQYF.

This clone was seen a handful of times. J is TRBJ1-6 and V is TRBV5-6, with D unresolved. This CDR3 contains 15 residues. CDR1 and CDR2 from the germline V gene are SGHDT and YYEEEE. V was cut by 5 bases and J by 7 bases, with 16 bases left in between. The CDR3 DNA is TGTGCCAGCAGGTTTTCGGCAGGAACCAATTCACCCCTCCACTTT. It codes for CASRFSAGTNSPLHF.

The chain carries TRBV2 and TRBJ2-7, with 8 bases lining up with TRBD1. Unmatched junction bases numbered 10, after V lost 6 bases and J lost 6 bases. This CDR3 is built from 14 residues. Germline V gene sequence: CDR1 SNHLY, CDR2 FYNNEI. The CDR3: CASRRDRDRGEQYF. The DNA of the CDR3 is TGTGCCAGCAGAAGGGACCGAGACAGGGGCGAGCAGTACTTC.

The chain recombines TRBV28 with TRBJ1-5, with D perhaps TRBD1 (5 bases). Deletions cut 3 bases from V and 10 bases from J, with 10 bases between. This CDR3 spans 12 amino acids. CDR1 and CDR2 from the germline V gene are MDHEN and SYDVKM. The CDR3 protein is CASSLGLEPQHF. Here the CDR3 DNA reads TGTGCCAGCAGTTTGGGGCTGGAACCCCAGCATTTT.

A single count supports this clone. The chain is built from TRBV7-3 and TRBJ2-2; no definite D call. The CDR3 has 14 amino acids. V lost 1 base and J lost 1, with 4 bases in between. From germline, CDR1 is SGHTA and CDR2 FQGTGA. Written as DNA, the CDR3 is TGTGCCAGCAGCTTAATAGTGAACACCGGGGAGCTGTTTTTT. It translates to CASSLIVNTGELFF. Filled out from reference TRBV7-3 and TRBJ2-2, the complete variable domain reads GAGVSQTPSNKVTEKGKYVELRCDPISGHTALYWYRQSLGQGPEFLIYFQGTGAADDSGLPNDRFFAVRPEGSVSTLKIQRTERGDSAVYLCASSLIVNTGELFFGEGSRLTVL.

The chain links TRBV9 to TRBJ2-6; 7 bases are a match to TRBD1. The CDR3 loop spans 17 amino acids. CDR1 and CDR2 from the germline V gene are SGDLS and YYNGEE. V gave up 3 bases and J gave up 1 base; unmatched junction bases: 7. The CDR3 bases are TGTGCCAGCAGCGCAACAGCAGGGGGATCTGGGGCCAACGTCCTGACTTTC. Protein product: CASSATAGGSGANVLTF. The full variable domain, its missing parts supplied by reference TRBV9 and TRBJ2-6, is DSGVTQTPKHLITATGQRVTLRCSPRSGDLSVYWYQQSLDQGLQFLIQYYNGEERAKGNILERFSAQQFPDLHSELNLSSLELGDSALYFCASSATAGGSGANVLTFGAGSRLTVL.

This CDR3 reads CASSQRTGENTEAFF. The CDR3 DNA follows: TGTGCCAGCAGCCAAAGGACAGGGGAGAACACTGAAGCTTTCTTT. The chain joins TRBV16 to TRBJ1-1, with 9 bases fitting TRBD1. This CDR3 comprises 15 residues. From germline, CDR1 is KGHSY and CDR2 FQNENV. J lost 1 base, V lost 2 bases, and 2 bases had no gene match. Full variable domain (outside the CDR3, taken from reference TRBV16 and TRBJ1-1): GEEVAQTPKHLVRGEGQKAKLYCAPIKGHSYVFWYQQVLKNEFKFLISFQNENVFDETGMPKERFSAKCLPNSPCSLEIQATKLEDSAVYFCASSQRTGENTEAFFGQGTRLTVV.

This clone was counted between two and nine times. This rearrangement joins TRBV6-1 to TRBJ1-2; 9 bases map to TRBD1. The V and J ends lost 6 bases and 4 bases, in that order; junction bases with no gene match: 6. CDR1 and CDR2 (germline): MNHNS, SASEGT. This CDR3 has 14 amino acids. CDR3 region: CASRGQGTLYGYTF. The CDR3 bases are TGTGCCAGCAGGGGACAGGGCACACTCTATGGCTACACCTTC.

The chain couples TRBV30 to TRBJ1-1; 9 bases line up with TRBD1. Looked up from germline, CDR1 is GTSNPN and CDR2 is SVGIG (reference sequence). J was trimmed by 5 bases and V by 0 bases; bases with no gene match: 7. CDR3 length: 15 residues. CDR3 bases: TGTGCCTGGAGTGTAGGGGACAGGGTCGATACTGAAGCTTTCTTT. It codes for CAWSVGDRVDTEAFF. Based on the CDR3 plus reference TRBV30 and TRBJ1-1, the full variable domain is SQTIHQWPATLVQPVGSPLSLECTVEGTSNPNLYWYRQAAGRGLQLLFYSVGIGQISSEVPQNLSASRPQDRQFILSSKKLLLSDSGFYLCAWSVGDRVDTEAFFGQGTRLTVV.

V usage is TRBV28 and J usage is TRBJ2-5; 7 bases map to TRBD2. Per the germline V gene, CDR1 is MDHEN and CDR2 is SYDVKM. The V gene end was trimmed by 6 bases and the J gene end by 5 bases; junction bases not matched to a gene: 9. The CDR3 is 14 residues long. The CDR3 sequence: CASSVPGGAETQYF. The CDR3 nucleotides read TGTGCCAGCAGCGTCCCGGGGGGAGCGGAGACCCAGTACTTC. The full variable domain, rest sourced from reference TRBV28 and TRBJ2-5, is DVKVTQSSRYLVKRTGEKVFLECVQDMDHENMFWYRQDPGLGLRLIYFSYDVKMKEKGDIPEGYSVSREKKERFSLILESASTNQTSMYLCASSVPGGAETQYFGPGTRLLVL.

The V and J genes are TRBV18 and TRBJ2-5; D not certain. Near its end, the DNA agrees better with TRBJ2-7, so the J call may be wrong. The CDR3 runs to 15 residues. Germline values: CDR1 KGHSH, CDR2 LQKENI. As DNA, the CDR3 is TGTGCCAGCTCACCGTTCAGGCTTTACTCCTACGAGCAGTACTTC. Translation: CASSPFRLYSYEQYF.

The V call is TRBV18, the J call TRBJ1-1, with 8 bases matching TRBD1. The CDR3 extends over 16 amino acids. V was clipped by 3 bases and J by 8 bases; unmatched bases: 14. Germline V gene sequence: CDR1 KGHSH, CDR2 LQKENI. The CDR3 region has the DNA TGTGCCAGCTCACCCCTCGGACAGGGACGGGAGGTAGAAGCTTTCTTT. It translates to CASSPLGQGREVEAFF.

A single count supports this clone. The rearrangement joins TRBV27 to TRBJ1-6; possibly TRBD1 for D (6 bases). V was pared by 4 bases and J by 11 bases, with 12 bases between. The CDR3 consists of 13 residues. Germline loops: CDR1 MNHEY, CDR2 SMNVEV (reference sequence). The CDR3 DNA is TGTGCCAGCAGTTCCAGGGGTGTGGCACCCCTCCACTTT. Translating gives CASSSRGVAPLHF.

CDR3 sequence reads: CASSFEDSGNTIYF. The DNA of the CDR3 is TGCGCCAGCAGCTTCGAGGACTCTGGAAACACCATATATTTT. This chain links TRBV5-1 with TRBJ1-3; D gene unclear. With 2 bases removed from V and 0 bases from J, the gap between germline ends came to 6 bases. Per germline, CDR1 SGHRS and CDR2 YFSETQ. This CDR3 has 14 amino acids.

The chain combines TRBV10-3 with TRBJ2-1, with D possibly being TRBD1 (6 bases). Trimming took 5 bases from V and 8 from J, leaving 13 bases between them. The CDR3 has 13 amino acids. From germline, CDR1 is ENHRY and CDR2 SYGVKD. The CDR3, as DNA: TGTGCCATCAGTACCAGGGGCCGCGATGAGCAGTTCTTC. Translated: CAISTRGRDEQFF.

CDR3 nucleotides: TGTGCCAGCAGTATGACAGGGGGGACTAATGAAAAACTGTTTTTT. Translating it yields CASSMTGGTNEKLFF. V is TRBV6-1 and J is TRBJ1-4; 9 nucleotides agree with TRBD1. Per the germline V gene, CDR1 is MNHNS and CDR2 is SASEGT. The CDR3 covers 15 residues. Losses at the gene ends were 5 bases for V and 2 bases for J; bases not matched to a gene: 3.

The chain links TRBV28 to TRBJ2-7; 7 nucleotides line up with TRBD2. CDR1 MDHEN and CDR2 SYDVKM come from the germline V gene. The V and J ends lost 10 bases and 0 bases, in that order; junction bases with no gene match: 9. The CDR3 contains 14 residues. The CDR3 sequence is CATARGGSSYEQYF. The CDR3 DNA reads TGTGCCACCGCGCGGGGAGGGAGCTCCTACGAGCAGTACTTC.

The chain couples TRBV6-5 to TRBJ1-2, with D possibly matching TRBD1 (5 bases). V lost 9 bases, J lost 4 bases, and 18 bases lay in between. Germline loops: CDR1 MNHEY, CDR2 SVGAGI. The CDR3 has 14 amino acids. The DNA for the CDR3 is TGTGCCAGTTGGAGCGGGGGTAGGTCCTATGGCTACACCTTC. Amino acid sequence: CASWSGGRSYGYTF.

In the case of this clone: Mismatch with germline at one junction end may stem from a read error. The chain employs TRBV9 and TRBJ2-1, with D unresolved. The length of the CDR3 is 12 residues. The germline CDR1 and CDR2 sequences are SGDLS and YYNGEE. The DNA for the CDR3 is TGTGCCAGCAGCGCCCACTACGATGAGCAGTTCTTC. It encodes CASSAHYDEQFF.

V gene TRBV28 combines with J gene TRBJ1-4; D not certain. This CDR3 has 14 amino acids. The V gene lost 5 bases and the J gene lost 7 bases, with 14 bases spanning the gap. Germline V gene data show CDR1 as MDHEN and CDR2 as SYDVKM. This CDR3 is CASSRPGSFEKLFF. For the CDR3, the DNA is TGTGCCAGCAGTCGCCCTGGCTCGTTTGAAAAACTGTTTTTT.

The genes are TRBV5-1 and TRBJ2-2; TRBD2 matches at 7 bases. The J segment lost 4 bases and the V segment lost 7 bases, leaving 10 bases of the junction unmatched. This CDR3 spans 15 amino acids. The germline V gene has CDR1 SGHRS and CDR2 YFSETQ. CDR3 residues: CASSLGGEPTGELFF. Here the CDR3 DNA reads TGCGCCAGCTCCCTTGGGGGGGAACCCACCGGGGAGCTGTTTTTT. Together with reference TRBV5-1 and TRBJ2-2, the CDR3 gives the full variable domain: KAGVTQTPRYLIKTRGQQVTLSCSPISGHRSVSWYQQTPGQGLQFLFEYFSETQRNKGNFPGRFSGRQFSNSRSEMNVSTLELGDSALYLCASSLGGEPTGELFFGEGSRLTVL.

The V and J genes are TRBV7-3 and TRBJ2-5; TRBD2 aligns across 9 bases. The CDR3 loop spans 15 amino acids. The V and J ends lost 6 bases and 1 base, in that order; junction bases with no gene match: 6. Germline V gene data show CDR1 as SGHTA and CDR2 as FQGTGA. The CDR3 DNA sequence: TGTGCCAGCAGTTACTCGGGACTAGCCCAAGAGACCCAGTACTTC. Residues: CASSYSGLAQETQYF.

The chain recombines TRBV9 with TRBJ2-5; tentative D call: TRBD2 (5 bases). Germline CDR1 SGDLS, CDR2 YYNGEE. V was pared by 0 bases and J by 5 bases, with 11 bases between. CDR3 length: 14 amino acids. CDR3 sequence: CASSVGAGGETQYF. DNA of the CDR3: TGTGCCAGCAGCGTAGGGGCTGGAGGCGAGACCCAGTACTTC. The whole variable domain, filled in from reference TRBV9 and TRBJ2-5, reads DSGVTQTPKHLITATGQRVTLRCSPRSGDLSVYWYQQSLDQGLQFLIQYYNGEERAKGNILERFSAQQFPDLHSELNLSSLELGDSALYFCASSVGAGGETQYFGPGTRLLVL.

This chain uses TRBV11-2 with TRBJ1-3, with D possibly matching TRBD1 (5 bases). The germline V gene encodes CDR1 SGHAT and CDR2 FQNNGV. V shed 2 bases and J shed 0 bases, with 11 bases lying between them. CDR3 length: 16 amino acids. CDR3 protein: CASSLLKDNSGNTIYF. The CDR3 coding sequence is TGTGCCAGCAGCTTATTGAAGGACAACTCTGGAAACACCATATATTTT.

In nucleotides, the CDR3 is TGTGCCAGCAGCCCCCCGGACAGAGGTGCCAACTATGGCTACACCTTC. Translating gives CASSPPDRGANYGYTF. The chain carries TRBV7-2 and TRBJ1-2; D is possibly TRBD1 (6 bases). V lost 5 bases and J lost 2, with 18 bases in between. The CDR3 totals 16 residues. Germline loops: CDR1 SGHTA, CDR2 FQGNSA.

V and J are TRBV10-3 and TRBJ2-3; the D gene is possibly TRBD2 (5 bases). V lost 7 bases and J lost 1, with 15 bases in between. Germline CDR1 reads ENHRY; CDR2 reads SYGVKD. This CDR3 has 15 residues. The CDR3 DNA follows: TGTGCCATCACCCCCGGGGAATGGGGCACAGATACGCAGTATTTT. Its translation is CAITPGEWGTDTQYF.

This clone was found once. The gene calls are TRBV5-1 and TRBJ1-1, with a possible D match to TRBD1 (5 bases). Germline CDR1 SGHRS, CDR2 YFSETQ. V dropped 0 bases and J dropped 5 bases, with 14 bases sitting between them. The CDR3 runs 15 residues. The CDR3 here is CASSLELQGWTEAFF. DNA for the CDR3: TGCGCCAGCAGCTTGGAATTGCAGGGTTGGACTGAAGCTTTCTTT.